This T cell receptor (beta chain) stems from a study of T cells after yellow fever vaccination. Unmatched junction bases numbered 10, after V lost 2 bases and J lost 4 bases. The CDR3 spans 18 residues. Germline-derived CDR1 and CDR2 are MNHEY and SMNVEV (reference sequence). TCRdb redid the calling of the 5' RACE reads with MiXCR, one entry per CDR3 protein. The data contain about 340,000 distinct CDR3 sequences, roughly an eighth of them singletons. J is TRBJ2-3 and V is TRBV27, with TRBD2 matching 12 bases. The material was CD4+ T cells sorted from PBMCs, obtained 15 days after the yellow fever booster vaccination. This receptor was taken from a man younger than 35 who received the YFV17D yellow fever vaccine. The CDR3 is CASSLTWPSGGEADTQYF. The CDR3 region has the DNA TGTGCCAGCAGTTTAACGTGGCCTAGCGGGGGGGAGGCAGATACGCAGTATTTT.